Here is one T cell receptor beta chain with its context. The CDR3 spans 14 residues. Germline V gives CDR1 SGHDT, CDR2 YYEEEE. The ends were cut back, 0 bases at V and 7 bases at J, with 13 bases in the middle. The record originates from a study of blood T cell repertoires in COVID-19. Study-level background: The origin of the acute and convalescent COVID-19 samples was the United States, Italy and Spain. Sample material is recorded as cDNA or gDNA derived from T cells, B-cell-depleted T cells, or PBMCs.

Authors' processing steps: Nucleated cell counts were estimated from reference gene primer amplification. Generated by immunoSEQ multiplex PCR, the TCRdb table keeps only in-frame clones and is missing some. V and J calls plus clone size are reproduced from that table; the DNA served to infer D and trimming. The table includes 75,000 to 90,000 clones, about nine tenths detected once. V gene TRBV5-6 combines with J gene TRBJ1-2, with D possibly TRBD1 on 6 matching bases. Source material: peripheral blood. The TCR comes from a woman in her forties or fifties in a cohort sampled during active COVID-19. The CDR3 DNA reads as TGTGCCAGCAGCTTGGGCCAGGGGCGCCTTGGCTACACCTTC. Its translation: CASSLGQGRLGYTF.